The clone carrying this T cell receptor (beta chain) was recorded many times. The antigen is unknown. The data stem from a study of T cells in Graves' hyperthyroidism and ophthalmopathy. The study enrolled patients aged 18 to 65 with newly diagnosed hyperthyroidism of under 2 months' duration. Exclusion followed for patients with uncontrolled infection, other autoimmune disease, pregnancy or lactation. Amplified TCR beta CDR3 regions derived from RNA transcripts. HTBI primers were the set used in a first-round RT-PCR of the TCR CDR3. TCRdb redid the calling of the multiplex PCR reads with MiXCR, one entry per CDR3 protein. The sample records about 740,000 distinct CDR3 sequences, 13% to 15% being singletons. General study points: The model's output predicted ophthalmopathy at a median of roughly 6.9 months prior to onset.

This clonotype was obtained from a woman aged 18-30 years with Graves' hyperthyroidism. The sample taken for sequencing was blood.

The CDR3 reads CASSRAGTAGGYTF. The CDR3, as DNA: TGTGCCAGCAGCCGAGCCGGGACAGCCGGGGGCTACACCTTC. The chain couples TRBV7-9 to TRBJ1-2; 7 positions agree with TRBD1. This CDR3 contains 14 residues. Unmatched junction bases numbered 11, after V lost 5 bases and J lost 8 bases. Germline V CDR1 and CDR2: SEHNR, FQNEAQ (reference sequence).